These 11 T cell receptor beta chains came from one sample sequenced in a study of blood T cell repertoires in COVID-19. Some clones are missing from TCRdb's copy, which holds only in-frame ones; the method was immunoSEQ multiplex PCR. The table has approximately 220,000 clones, approximately 86% seen once; the top ten hold about 3%. The sample taken for sequencing was peripheral blood. These receptors all come from a man between 60 and 70 years old with acute or convalescent COVID-19.

This clone was seen a single time. The chain joins TRBV29-1 to TRBJ1-4, with a tentative D call TRBD1 (6 bases). This CDR3 region has 13 residues. Germline-derived CDR1 and CDR2 are SQVTM and ANQGSEA. V dropped 7 bases and J dropped 8 bases, with 17 bases sitting between them. DNA of the CDR3: TGCAGCGCGGGGGGGCAGGGTAGGGAAAAACTGTTTTTT. This encodes CSAGGQGREKLFF.

This clone occurred once. The chain joins TRBV7-3 to TRBJ2-2; TRBD2 agrees at 11 bases. CDR3 length: 15 residues. V was clipped by 5 bases and J by 5 bases; unmatched bases: 4. Germline assignment: CDR1 SGHTA and CDR2 FQGTGA. The DNA for the CDR3 is TGTGCCAGCAGCCAGGGACTAGCGGTTACCGGGGAGCTGTTTTTT. It encodes CASSQGLAVTGELFF.

V gene TRBV7-8 combines with J gene TRBJ1-1, with 10 bases that match TRBD1. V shed 5 bases and J 7 bases; nucleotides not matched to a gene: 13. The germline gives CDR1 SGHVS, CDR2 FQNEAQ. This CDR3 has 16 residues. The DNA for the CDR3 is TGTGCCAGCAGCGTCGGACAGGGGGGAAAGAAAAGTGAAGCTTTCTTT. The encoded protein is CASSVGQGGKKSEAFF. The full variable domain, in which reference TRBV7-8 and TRBJ1-1 provide the parts outside the CDR3, is GAGVSQSPRYKVAKRGQDVALRCDPISGHVSLFWYQQALGQGPEFLTYFQNEAQLDKSGLPSDRFFAERPEGSVSTLKIQRTQQEDSAVYLCASSVGQGGKKSEAFFGQGTRLTVV.

This chain joins TRBV2 and TRBJ2-7; 14 bases align to TRBD2. The CDR3 contains 16 residues. V lost 8 bases, J lost 0 bases, and 6 bases stayed unmatched. Germline V gene data show CDR1 as SNHLY and CDR2 as FYNNEI. CDR3 protein: CASGGTSGGLSYEQYF. The CDR3, as DNA: TGTGCCAGCGGCGGGACTAGCGGGGGACTCTCCTACGAGCAGTACTTC.

The V and J genes are TRBV30 and TRBJ2-4, with 9 nucleotides matching TRBD2. The CDR3 consists of 16 residues. Germline CDR1 and CDR2: GTSNPN and SVGIG (reference sequence). The junction had 8 bases not matched to a gene; V was cut back by 2 bases and J by 3 bases. CDR3 DNA: TGTGCCTGGAGTATATATAGCGGGGGAGTCAAAAACATTCAGTACTTC. This encodes CAWSIYSGGVKNIQYF.

The J gene is TRBJ1-6, the V gene TRBV7-2, with 7 bases identical to TRBD1. The germline V gene has CDR1 SGHTA and CDR2 FQGNSA. The trim removed 10 bases at V and 7 bases at J, leaving 7 bases unmatched. The CDR3 totals 13 residues. CDR3 bases: TGTGCCACTCAGGGGGACACCAATTCACCCCTCCACTTT. Translated, it gives CATQGDTNSPLHF. Together with reference TRBV7-2 and TRBJ1-6, the CDR3 gives the full variable domain: GAGVSQSPSNKVTEKGKDVELRCDPISGHTALYWYRQSLGQGLEFLIYFQGNSAPDKSGLPSDRFSAERTGGSVSTLTIQRTQQEDSAVYLCATQGDTNSPLHFGNGTRLTVT.

This clone was observed a single time. V is TRBV6-2 or TRBV6-3 and J is TRBJ2-5, with 7 bases matching TRBD2. This CDR3 spans 14 amino acids. J lost 7 bases, V lost 2 bases, and 7 bases had no gene match. The germline CDR1 and CDR2 sequences are MNHEY and SVGEGT. CDR3 sequence (DNA): TGTGCCAGCAGTTACCAGACCGCTAGCGGGACCCAGTACTTC. Translating gives CASSYQTASGTQYF.

The chain has TRBV21-1 and TRBJ1-5. TRBV21-1 is assigned pseudogene status. The CDR3 runs 14 residues. CDR3 loop: CASMAPLGGQPQHF. In DNA form, the CDR3 reads TGTGCCAGCATGGCTCCTTTGGGGGGACAGCCCCAGCATTTT.

This chain links TRBV5-1 with TRBJ2-6; 7 bases fit TRBD1. V lost 1 base and J lost 0; bases outside the gene matches: 7. The CDR3 loop spans 18 amino acids. Germline-derived CDR1 and CDR2 are SGHRS and YFSETQ. The chain's CDR3 is CASSLRDSYPSGANVLTF. DNA for the CDR3: TGCGCCAGCAGCTTGAGGGACAGTTATCCCTCTGGGGCCAACGTCCTGACTTTC.

The chain recombines TRBV9 with TRBJ2-1, with TRBD2 matching 13 bases. Germline CDR1 reads SGDLS; CDR2 reads YYNGEE. The V segment lost 5 bases and the J segment 7 bases; nucleotides outside the gene matches: 6. The CDR3 is 15 residues long. CDR3 in DNA: TGTGCCAGCAGTTTTAGGGGACTAGCGGGGAATGAGCAGTTCTTC. Its protein product is CASSFRGLAGNEQFF.

The chain recombines TRBV6-5 with TRBJ2-7; 7 positions match TRBD1. Germline V gives CDR1 MNHEY, CDR2 SVGAGI. This CDR3 is built from 13 residues. After removal of 7 bases from V and 2 bases from J, the junction contained 5 bases not matched to a gene. The chain's CDR3 is CASTPGGPYEQYF. The CDR3 DNA is TGTGCCAGCACTCCAGGGGGTCCCTACGAGCAGTACTTC.